These 12 T cell receptor beta chains were sequenced from one sample in a study of T cells in Graves' hyperthyroidism and ophthalmopathy. TCR beta CDR3 sequences were amplified from RNA transcripts. During a first-round RT-PCR of the TCR CDR3, the HTBI primer set was used. TCRdb reprocessed the multiplex PCR reads via MiXCR and lists one record per CDR3 protein. The sample gives around 350,000 distinct CDR3 sequences, approximately 13% of which show up once; roughly 8.3% is in the top ten. The sample taken for sequencing was blood. The receptors come from a woman in her late teens or twenties with Graves' hyperthyroidism.

The gene calls are TRBV5-1 and TRBJ2-1; D remains ambiguous. The V end lost 2 bases, the J end lost 9 bases, and 6 bases lay between the germline ends. Germline V lookup: CDR1 SGHRS, CDR2 YFSETQ. This CDR3 is built from 11 residues. CDR3 residues: CASSFRGEQFF. CDR3 in DNA: TGCGCCAGCAGCTTCAGAGGTGAGCAGTTCTTC.

In regard to this clonotype: This may come from a read error, since a much larger clone is one base off. This chain links TRBV24-1 with TRBJ2-1; D may match TRBD1 or TRBD2 (6 bases each). CDR1 is KGHDR, CDR2 SFDVKD, per germline. This CDR3 spans 15 amino acids. Trimming took 5 bases from V and 10 from J, leaving 20 bases between them. CDR3 in amino acids: CATSGHKGGPREQFF. CDR3 DNA: TGTGCCACCAGTGGCCACAAGGGGGGTCCCCGCGAGCAGTTCTTC.

At least ten counts were recorded for this clonotype. The chain carries TRBV20-1 and TRBJ1-6, with 9 positions matching TRBD1. The germline V gene encodes CDR1 DFQATT and CDR2 SNEGSKA (reference sequence). The CDR3 loop spans 14 amino acids. V lost 6 bases to trimming and J lost 8 bases; unmatched junction nucleotides: 8. The CDR3 nucleotides are TGCAGTGCGCCACAGGGGGCCTCGGATTCACCCCTCCACTTT. Protein sequence: CSAPQGASDSPLHF.

The genes are TRBV11-3 and TRBJ2-1; TRBD1 might be the D (5 bases). The V and J ends lost 5 bases and 2 bases respectively, with 7 bases between them. The germline CDR1 and CDR2 sequences are SGHNT and YENEEA. The CDR3 totals 13 residues. CDR3 region: CASSATAYNEQFF. DNA of the CDR3: TGTGCCAGCAGCGCGACAGCCTACAATGAGCAGTTCTTC.

This clonotype was seen repeatedly, ten times or more. The chain joins TRBV6-2 or TRBV6-3 to TRBJ2-1; the match to TRBD2 covers 10 bases. Looked up from germline, CDR1 is MNHEY and CDR2 is SVGEGT. The ends lost 4 bases at V and 5 bases at J; junction bases unmatched: 14. CDR3 size: 18 residues. The CDR3 loop is CASSSLTLAGGSDNEQFF. CDR3 DNA sequence: TGTGCCAGCAGTTCCTTGACCTTAGCGGGAGGATCTGACAATGAGCAGTTCTTC.

This clonotype was recorded at least ten times. J is TRBJ1-5 and V is TRBV7-8; D remains unclear. The CDR3 extends over 14 amino acids. V was shortened by 6 bases and J by 0 bases, with 9 bases between the two germline ends. CDR1 SGHVS and CDR2 FQNEAQ come from the germline V gene. The CDR3 reads CASREANSNQPQHF. CDR3 in DNA: TGTGCCAGCAGGGAGGCCAATAGCAATCAGCCCCAGCATTTT.

At least ten counts were recorded for this clonotype. This chain uses TRBV27 with TRBJ2-5; D is perhaps TRBD2 (5 bases). The CDR3 consists of 14 residues. V was shortened by 5 bases and J by 5 bases, with 15 bases between the two germline ends. Germline lookup yields CDR1 MNHEY and CDR2 SMNVEV (reference sequence). CDR3 in amino acids: CASSTNRRGETQYF. CDR3 sequence (DNA): TGTGCCAGCAGTACAAATCGTCGAGGGGAGACCCAGTACTTC.

This clonotype was seen repeatedly, ten times or more. The genes are TRBV18 and TRBJ1-1, with D hard to call. Germline V CDR1 and CDR2: KGHSH, LQKENI. Deletions cut 9 bases from V and 1 base from J, with 0 bases between. This CDR3 comprises 9 residues. This chain's CDR3 is CARNTEAFF. CDR3 DNA: TGTGCCAGGAACACTGAAGCTTTCTTT.

This clonotype was counted at least ten times. The CDR3 DNA sequence: TGTGCCAGCAGTCCGGGACAGGGGGTGAAGCGGGGGTCCTACGAGCAGTACTTC. Amino acid sequence: CASSPGQGVKRGSYEQYF. The V and J genes are TRBV28 and TRBJ2-7; 11 nucleotides match TRBD1. The CDR3 runs to 18 residues. The V and J ends lost 5 bases and 1 base, in that order; junction bases with no gene match: 13. CDR1 is MDHEN, CDR2 SYDVKM, per germline.

This clonotype occurred a few times. This chain links TRBV20-1 with TRBJ2-1; D may be TRBD2 (5 bases). The CDR3 totals 13 residues. Germline CDR1 is DFQATT and CDR2 is SNEGSKA (reference sequence). V lost 5 bases and J 2 bases, leaving 10 bases between the germline ends. CDR3 protein: CSALSGPYNEQFF. The CDR3 DNA reads TGCAGTGCTCTAAGCGGCCCCTACAATGAGCAGTTCTTC.

This clonotype was detected many times. This chain connects TRBV10-3 to TRBJ1-5, with D possibly TRBD1 on 6 matching bases. Trimming removed 10 bases at V and 6 bases at J, with 13 bases between. Germline CDR1 ENHRY, CDR2 SYGVKD. CDR3 size: 12 residues. The CDR3 DNA follows: TGTGCCACACAGGGTGAAGGTCAGCCCCAGCATTTT. Protein: CATQGEGQPQHF.

The sample holds many counts of this clonotype. The V and J genes are TRBV28 and TRBJ2-6; no clear D gene. This CDR3 contains 14 residues. Per germline, CDR1 MDHEN and CDR2 SYDVKM. Trimming removed 3 bases at V and 1 base at J, with 4 bases between. The CDR3 DNA reads TGTGCCAGCAGTTTGCGATCTGGGGCCAACGTCCTGACTTTC. Encoded protein: CASSLRSGANVLTF.